One sample yielded the 24 T cell receptor beta chains listed below, sequenced in a study of molecular identifiers for immune sequencing clone quantification. Via MiXCR, TCRdb re-called the PCR reads, giving one row per CDR3 protein. The repertoire holds over 85,000 distinct CDR3 sequences, with around 23% as singletons. The sample comprised naive CD8+ T cells from blood, with Jurkat cell RNA spiked in. Subset noted: FACS-sorted CD8+CD4-CCR7+CD45RA+ naive T cells. These receptors were obtained from a human donor in good health. Some libraries in this study had Jurkat cell RNA spiked in.

The chain employs TRBV3-1 and TRBJ2-3; maybe TRBD1 (6 bases). The CDR3 totals 17 residues. Trimming cost V 0 bases and J 2 bases, with 15 bases left between them. In germline, CDR1 is LGHDT, CDR2 YNNKEL (reference sequence). The chain's CDR3 is CASSQDGAGAYTDTQYF. In DNA, the CDR3 is TGTGCCAGCAGCCAAGATGGGGCAGGGGCTTACACAGATACGCAGTATTTT.

This clonotype was counted many times. The chain has TRBV4-1 and TRBJ2-2; the match to TRBD2 covers 9 bases. This CDR3 region has 18 residues. V gave up 4 bases and J gave up 1 base; unmatched junction bases: 10. Germline V gives CDR1 MGHRA, CDR2 YSYEKL. CDR3 sequence: CASSLQLAGHMNTGELFF. For the CDR3, the DNA is TGCGCCAGCAGCCTTCAGCTAGCGGGGCATATGAACACCGGGGAGCTGTTTTTT.

On this clonotype itself: Possible read error: a much larger clone is one base away. This rearrangement joins TRBV19 to TRBJ2-5; a weak D match, TRBD2 (6 bases). CDR3 length: 13 amino acids. Germline V gene data show CDR1 as LNHDA and CDR2 as SQIVND (reference sequence). The CDR3 coding sequence is TGTGCCAGTAGTTCGGGACTCCAAGGGACCCAGTACTTC. This sequence encodes CASSSGLQGTQYF.

This clonotype showed up many times. The rearrangement uses TRBV5-6 and TRBJ2-7, with 10 bases fitting TRBD1. There are 14 residues in the CDR3. With 3 bases clipped from V and 4 bases from J, the junction kept 4 bases outside the gene matches. Germline V lookup: CDR1 SGHDT, CDR2 YYEEEE. CDR3 sequence: CASSWGQGSYEQYF. In DNA form, the CDR3 reads TGTGCCAGCAGCTGGGGACAGGGGAGTTACGAGCAGTACTTC. Supplemented by reference TRBV5-6 and TRBJ2-7, the full variable domain reads DAGVTQSPTHLIKTRGQQVTLRCSPKSGHDTVSWYQQALGQGPQFIFQYYEEEERQRGNFPDRFSGHQFPNYSSELNVNALLLGDSALYLCASSWGQGSYEQYFGPGTRLTVT.

The V and J genes are TRBV29-1 and TRBJ2-1, with 8 bases aligning to TRBD1. The trim removed 7 bases at V and 2 bases at J, leaving 7 bases unmatched. The CDR3 is 14 residues long. Germline CDR1 SQVTM, CDR2 ANQGSEA. The CDR3 is CSGTGGSAYNEQFF. The CDR3, as DNA: TGCAGCGGAACAGGGGGTTCGGCCTACAATGAGCAGTTCTTC.

This clonotype was counted only a few times. The chain links TRBV4-1 to TRBJ2-1; no reliable D call. Germline lookup yields CDR1 MGHRA and CDR2 YSYEKL. This CDR3 region has 14 residues. V was trimmed by 0 bases and J by 6 bases, leaving 9 bases between them. The CDR3 is CASSQEKDGNEQFF. The CDR3 DNA reads TGCGCCAGCAGCCAAGAGAAGGACGGCAATGAGCAGTTCTTC.

This clonotype has more than one count but fewer than ten. V and J are TRBV2 and TRBJ2-1; no clear D gene. Trimming left V 7 bases short and J 7 bases short, with 5 bases between. This CDR3 region has 10 residues. CDR1 and CDR2 (germline): SNHLY, FYNNEI. DNA for the CDR3: TGTGCCAGCAATCTGAATGAGCAGTTCTTC. This gives the protein CASNLNEQFF.

Worth noting for this clonotype: This clone may be a read error of a much larger clone one base away. The chain joins TRBV6-1 to TRBJ1-3; TRBD1 is a possible D gene (6 bases). Per germline, CDR1 MNHNS and CDR2 SASEGT. This CDR3 has 14 amino acids. The CDR3 region has the DNA TGTGCCAGCAGTGAATGGACAGCCGGAAGCACCATATATTTT. It is translated as CASSEWTAGSTIYF.

This clonotype has at least ten counts. V and J are TRBV10-2 and TRBJ2-3; a weak D match, TRBD1 (7 bases). CDR3 length: 17 amino acids. V dropped 7 bases and J dropped 4 bases, with 24 bases sitting between them. Germline-derived CDR1 and CDR2 are WSHSY and SAAADI. The CDR3 here is CASKGGRSGGSSDTQYF. The DNA for the CDR3 is TGCGCCAGCAAGGGGGGAAGATCAGGGGGTTCTTCAGATACGCAGTATTTT.

This clonotype has ten or more counts. The rearrangement joins TRBV27 to TRBJ1-6, with 10 bases lining up with TRBD1. The trim removed 6 bases at V and 8 bases at J, leaving 4 bases unmatched. The CDR3 sequence is 14 residues long. Germline CDR1 and CDR2: MNHEY and SMNVEV (reference sequence). The CDR3 DNA reads TGTGCCAGCAGCCGACAGGGGGCGGATTCACCCCTCCACTTT. It translates to CASSRQGADSPLHF.

This clonotype appeared many times. The J gene is TRBJ1-4, the V gene TRBV30; D is ambiguous. This CDR3 has 13 amino acids. Germline CDR1 is GTSNPN and CDR2 is SVGIG (reference sequence). V lost 2 bases and J lost 4, with 8 bases in between. CDR3 sequence reads: CAWSWSYNEKLFF. The CDR3 nucleotides read TGTGCCTGGAGTTGGAGTTATAATGAAAAACTGTTTTTT.

This clonotype has a handful of counts. The J gene is TRBJ2-1, the V gene TRBV19; D remains unclear. The ends were cut back, 10 bases at V and 0 bases at J, with 13 bases in the middle. The length of the CDR3 is 14 residues. CDR1 and CDR2 from the germline V gene are LNHDA and SQIVND (reference sequence). The CDR3 loop is CATKDLSSYNEQFF. Written as DNA, the CDR3 is TGTGCCACCAAGGACCTAAGCTCCTACAATGAGCAGTTCTTC. Combining the CDR3 with reference TRBV19 and TRBJ2-1 gives the whole variable domain DGGITQSPKYLFRKEGQNVTLSCEQNLNHDAMYWYRQDPGQGLRLIYYSQIVNDFQKGDIAEGYSVSREKKESFPLTVTSAQKNPTAFYLCATKDLSSYNEQFFGPGTRLTVL.

V and J are TRBV14 and TRBJ2-7; D is unresolved. Germline V CDR1 and CDR2: SGHDN, FVKESK. The CDR3 has 13 residues. Trimming left V 1 base short and J 6 bases short, with 10 bases between. CDR3 in amino acids: CASSQVPSSEQYF. DNA of the CDR3: TGTGCCAGCAGCCAAGTTCCTAGTAGCGAGCAGTACTTC.

Note on this clonotype: This may be a read error: a much more frequent sequence differs by one nucleotide. The chain uses TRBV9 and TRBJ2-3; a possible D gene is TRBD2 (5 bases). The CDR3 runs 15 residues. Germline assignment: CDR1 SGDLS and CDR2 YYNGEE. The CDR3 DNA is TGTGCCGGCAGCGGAACAGATACTAGCACAGATACGCAGTATTTT. Its translation: CAGSGTDTSTDTQYF. The variable domain in full, with the rest retrieved from reference TRBV9 and TRBJ2-3, is DSGVTQTPKHLITATGQRVTLRCSPRSGDLSVYWYQQSLDQGLQFLIQYYNGEERAKGNILERFSAQQFPDLHSELNLSSLELGDSALYFCAGSGTDTSTDTQYFGPGTRLTVL.

This clonotype came up many times. The chain employs TRBV10-3 and TRBJ2-5, with D maybe TRBD2 (7 bases). The CDR3 is 17 residues long. V was pared by 6 bases and J by 0 bases, with 20 bases between. Germline assignment: CDR1 ENHRY and CDR2 SYGVKD. CDR3 loop: CAIRGGGDSLYQETQYF. The CDR3 coding sequence is TGTGCCATCAGGGGAGGGGGAGACTCCCTGTACCAAGAGACCCAGTACTTC.

This clonotype has only a few counts. The rearrangement joins TRBV20-1 to TRBJ2-1; D is unresolved. Looked up from germline, CDR1 is DFQATT and CDR2 is SNEGSKA (reference sequence). The V end was cut by 3 bases, the J end by 4 bases, with 10 bases between. The CDR3 is 13 residues long. The CDR3 bases are TGCAGTGCTAGTTACCCCACGTACAATGAGCAGTTCTTC. Amino acids: CSASYPTYNEQFF.

About this clonotype itself: A much larger clone differs from this one at a single base, so this may be a read error. CDR3 loop: CASSFSEEETQYF. The CDR3 DNA reads TGTGCCAGCAGCTTCTCAGAAGAAGAGACCCAGTACTTC. The V and J genes are TRBV5-3 and TRBJ2-5; D remains unclear. TRBV5-3 is noted as an ORF with a role that remains uncertain. This CDR3 contains 13 residues.

Details on this clonotype: The CDR3 does not close with the conserved phenylalanine or tryptophan, likely indicating a read error. The DNA is left out, because the CDR3 cannot be placed on it with certainty; the CDR3 is given as TCRdb lists it. The J gene is TRBJ1-1, the V gene TRBV7-9; the table's D call TRBD1 went unverified against the DNA. Inclusive of both ends, the CDR3 amounts to 15 amino acids. Germline CDR1 is SEHNR and CDR2 is FQNEAQ (reference sequence). CDR3 in amino acids: CASRFQDRGDTEAFL.

This clonotype was found a few times. The V and J genes are TRBV5-6 and TRBJ1-1; D might be TRBD1 (6 bases). Germline V gene sequence: CDR1 SGHDT, CDR2 YYEEEE. Trimming stripped 0 bases from V and 5 bases from J, with 11 bases between. The CDR3 extends over 14 amino acids. As DNA, the CDR3 is TGTGCCAGCAGCTTGGAAGGGGGAAGGACTGAAGCTTTCTTT. Translating it yields CASSLEGGRTEAFF.

In regard to this clonotype: A much larger clonotype is one base distant, so this may be a read error. Here the CDR3 omits its conserved ending phenylalanine or tryptophan, so a read error is the likely source. V is TRBV27 and J is TRBJ1-6, with unresolved D. From germline, CDR1 is MNHEY and CDR2 SMNVEV (reference sequence). V lost 7 bases, J lost 2 bases, and 15 bases lay in between. The CDR3 contains 16 residues. The CDR3 here is CASTSVGVTYNSPLHL. The CDR3 DNA follows: TGTGCCAGCACCAGCGTTGGAGTCACCTATAATTCACCCCTCCACCTT.

This clonotype was detected only a few times. The CDR3 reads CASSQRQGDQPQHF. Written as DNA, the CDR3 is TGTGCCAGCAGCCAAAGACAGGGGGATCAGCCCCAGCATTTT. V is TRBV4-2 and J is TRBJ1-5; 9 bases match TRBD1. The V gene's germline CDR1 is LGHNA and CDR2 YNFKEQ. The length of the CDR3 is 14 residues. V was pared by 2 bases and J by 5 bases, with 1 base of the junction left unmatched.

This clonotype was detected only a few times. The chain uses TRBV19 and TRBJ2-1; tentatively, D is TRBD1 (6 bases). The V and J ends lost 3 bases and 4 bases respectively, with 13 bases between them. Germline V gene sequence: CDR1 LNHDA, CDR2 SQIVND (reference sequence). This CDR3 comprises 15 residues. The CDR3 region is CASSIGSRGYNEQFF. CDR3 DNA: TGTGCCAGTAGTATTGGTTCCAGGGGATACAATGAGCAGTTCTTC.

At least ten counts were recorded for this clonotype. CDR3 sequence reads: CASSQGQGIGQFF. CDR3 DNA sequence: TGTGCCAGCAGCCAAGGACAGGGTATTGGGCAGTTCTTC. This chain links TRBV4-2 with TRBJ2-1; 7 positions agree with TRBD1. V trimming: 1 base; J trimming: 12 bases; junction bases outside the gene matches: 6. The CDR3 has 13 residues. Germline V gene data show CDR1 as LGHNA and CDR2 as YNFKEQ.

This clonotype was picked up many times. This chain uses TRBV27 with TRBJ2-7; no clear D. CDR3 length: 15 amino acids. V gave up 5 bases and J gave up 0 bases, with 14 bases separating them. The germline CDR1 and CDR2 sequences are MNHEY and SMNVEV (reference sequence). CDR3 nucleotides: TGTGCCAGCAGTCCCACCCCGGCAGGCTCCTACGAGCAGTACTTC. Its translation is CASSPTPAGSYEQYF.